The clone carrying this TCR beta chain was seen ten or more times. Its antigen is still unknown. The data were taken from a study of beta chain features in type 1 diabetes. The isolated RNA, all of it, was reverse transcribed, so expressed TCRB transcripts were what got sequenced. Sequencing used immunoSEQ multiplex PCR; TCRdb keeps in-frame clones, though not all of them. Of some 180,000 clones in the sample, about 13% were seen once. V was clipped by 0 bases and J by 5 bases, with 11 bases between them. The CDR3 covers 14 residues. Per the germline V gene, CDR1 is LGHNA and CDR2 is YSLEER. Sorted populations all had greater than 95% purity. Study-wide points: People with Type 1 diabetes carried modestly yet significantly shorter TCRB CDR3s in all four CD4+ subsets.

The clonotype was recovered from a woman younger than 35 in good health. The J gene is TRBJ2-7, the V gene TRBV4-3; D call uncertain. Sequenced material: central memory CD4+ T cells from blood. CDR3 region: CASSQDAGRHEQYF. The CDR3 nucleotides read TGCGCCAGCAGCCAAGACGCCGGTCGCCACGAGCAGTACTTC.